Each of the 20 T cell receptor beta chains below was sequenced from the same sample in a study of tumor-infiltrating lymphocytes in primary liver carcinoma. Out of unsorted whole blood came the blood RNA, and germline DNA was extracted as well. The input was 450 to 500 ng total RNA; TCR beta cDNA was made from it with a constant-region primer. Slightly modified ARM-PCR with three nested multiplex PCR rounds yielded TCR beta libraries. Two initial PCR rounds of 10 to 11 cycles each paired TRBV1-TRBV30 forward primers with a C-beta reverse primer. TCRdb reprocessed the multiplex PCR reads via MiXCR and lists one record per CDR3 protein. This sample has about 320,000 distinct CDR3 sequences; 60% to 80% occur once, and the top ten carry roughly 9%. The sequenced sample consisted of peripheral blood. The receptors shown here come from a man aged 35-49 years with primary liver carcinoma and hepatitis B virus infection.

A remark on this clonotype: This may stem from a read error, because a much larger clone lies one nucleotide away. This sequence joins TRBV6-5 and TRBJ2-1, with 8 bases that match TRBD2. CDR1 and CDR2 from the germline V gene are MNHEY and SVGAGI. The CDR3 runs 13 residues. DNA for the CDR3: TGTGCCAGCACTCCAGCGGGAGTGGATGAGCATTTCTTC. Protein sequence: CASTPAGVDEHFF.

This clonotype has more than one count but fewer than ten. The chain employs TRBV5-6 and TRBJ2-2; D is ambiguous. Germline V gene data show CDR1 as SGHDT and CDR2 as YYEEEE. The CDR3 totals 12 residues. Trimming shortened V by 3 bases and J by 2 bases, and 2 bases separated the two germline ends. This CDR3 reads CASSYNTGELFF. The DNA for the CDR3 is TGTGCCAGCAGCTACAACACCGGGGAGCTGTTTTTT.

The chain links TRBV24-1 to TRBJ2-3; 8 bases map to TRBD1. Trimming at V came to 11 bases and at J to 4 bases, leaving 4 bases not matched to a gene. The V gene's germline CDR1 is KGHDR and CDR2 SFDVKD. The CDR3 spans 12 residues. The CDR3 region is CAIEDRADTQYF. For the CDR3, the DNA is TGTGCCATCGAGGACAGGGCAGATACGCAGTATTTT.

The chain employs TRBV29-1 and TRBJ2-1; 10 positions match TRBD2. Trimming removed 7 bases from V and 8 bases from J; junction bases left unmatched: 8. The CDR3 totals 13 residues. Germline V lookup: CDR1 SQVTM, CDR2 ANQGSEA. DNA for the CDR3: TGCAGCGCTGCACTAGCGGGAACGGATGAGCAGTTCTTC. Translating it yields CSAALAGTDEQFF.

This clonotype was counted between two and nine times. In nucleotides, the CDR3 is TGTGCCAGCAGCCAGGCCCATGCAACTAATGAAAAACTGTTTTTT. It specifies CASSQAHATNEKLFF. This chain connects TRBV14 to TRBJ1-4; no firm D call. V lost 3 bases, J lost 0 bases, and 8 bases lay in between. The CDR3 runs to 15 residues. Looked up from germline, CDR1 is SGHDN and CDR2 is FVKESK.

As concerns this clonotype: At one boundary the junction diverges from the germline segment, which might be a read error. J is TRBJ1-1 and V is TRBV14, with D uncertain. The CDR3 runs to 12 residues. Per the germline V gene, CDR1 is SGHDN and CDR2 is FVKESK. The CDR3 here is CAGSQVGGYTFF. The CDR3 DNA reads TGTGCCGGCAGCCAAGTGGGAGGGTATACTTTCTTT.

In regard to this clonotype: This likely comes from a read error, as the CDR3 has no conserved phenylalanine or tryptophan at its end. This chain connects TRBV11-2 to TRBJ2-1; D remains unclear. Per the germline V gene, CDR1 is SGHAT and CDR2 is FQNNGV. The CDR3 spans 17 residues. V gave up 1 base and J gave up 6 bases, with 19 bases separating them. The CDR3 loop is CASSLVGWGRACNEQFL. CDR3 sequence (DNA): TGTGCCAGCAGCTTAGTCGGTTGGGGAAGAGCCTGCAATGAGCAGTTCTTA.

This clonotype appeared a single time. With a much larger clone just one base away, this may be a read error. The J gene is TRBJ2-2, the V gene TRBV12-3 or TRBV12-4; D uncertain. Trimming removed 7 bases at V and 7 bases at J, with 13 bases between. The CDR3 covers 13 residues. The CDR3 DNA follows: TGTGCCAGCACGAGACATAGCAGCGGGGAGCTGTTTTTT. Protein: CASTRHSSGELFF.

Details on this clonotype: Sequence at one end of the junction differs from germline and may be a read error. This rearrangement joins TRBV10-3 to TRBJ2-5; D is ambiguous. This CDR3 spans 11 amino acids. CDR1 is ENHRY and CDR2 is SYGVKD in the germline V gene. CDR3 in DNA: TGTACCATCAGTGTTGGGGAGACCCAGTACTTC. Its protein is CTISVGETQYF.

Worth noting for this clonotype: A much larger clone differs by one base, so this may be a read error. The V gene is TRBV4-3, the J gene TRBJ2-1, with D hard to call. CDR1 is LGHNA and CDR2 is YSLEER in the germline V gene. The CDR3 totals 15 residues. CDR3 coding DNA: TGCACCAGCAGCCAAGATTTTCTGGCCTACAATGAGCAGTTCTTC. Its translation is CTSSQDFLAYNEQFF.

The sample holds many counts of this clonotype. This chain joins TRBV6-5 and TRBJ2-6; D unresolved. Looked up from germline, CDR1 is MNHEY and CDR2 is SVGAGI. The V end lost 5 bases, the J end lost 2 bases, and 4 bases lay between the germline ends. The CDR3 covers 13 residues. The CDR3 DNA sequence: TGTGCCAGCAGTCCGCCTGGGGCCAACGTCCTGACTTTC. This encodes CASSPPGANVLTF.

This CDR3 is CASSRSRLAGYF. The CDR3 bases are TGCGCCAGCAGCCGTAGCCGACTAGCGGGCTACTTC. V is TRBV4-1 and J is TRBJ2-7, with 10 bases matching TRBD2. J lost 13 bases, V lost 4 bases, and 7 bases had no gene match. Germline V gene sequence: CDR1 MGHRA, CDR2 YSYEKL. The CDR3 spans 12 residues.

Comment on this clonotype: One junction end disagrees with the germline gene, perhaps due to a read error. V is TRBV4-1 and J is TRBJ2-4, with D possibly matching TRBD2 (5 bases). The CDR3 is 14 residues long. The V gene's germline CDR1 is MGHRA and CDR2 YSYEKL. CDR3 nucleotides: TGTGCCAGCAGCCACGGGGAAGGGAAAAACATTCAGTACTTC. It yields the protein CASSHGEGKNIQYF.

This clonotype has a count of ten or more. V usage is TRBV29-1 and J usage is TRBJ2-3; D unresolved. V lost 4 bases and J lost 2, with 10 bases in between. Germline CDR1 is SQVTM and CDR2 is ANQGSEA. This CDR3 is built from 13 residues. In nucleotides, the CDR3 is TGCAGCGTTGGATCTCCATTCACAGATACGCAGTATTTT. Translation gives CSVGSPFTDTQYF.

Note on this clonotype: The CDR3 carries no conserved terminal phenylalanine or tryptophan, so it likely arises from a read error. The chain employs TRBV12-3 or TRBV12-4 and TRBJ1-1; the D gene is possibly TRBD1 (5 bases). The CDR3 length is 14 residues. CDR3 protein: CASGSTGSNIEAFI. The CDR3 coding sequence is TGTGCCAGCGGGAGTACAGGTTCGAACATTGAAGCTTTCATT.

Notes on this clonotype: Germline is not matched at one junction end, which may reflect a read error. DNA of the CDR3: TGTGCTAGCAGCTCCGGGACAGGGCTCGGGGAGCTGTTTTTT. Its translation: CASSSGTGLGELFF. This chain uses TRBV11-2 with TRBJ2-2; 9 bases agree with TRBD1. The CDR3 covers 14 residues. CDR1 SGHAT and CDR2 FQNNGV come from the germline V gene.

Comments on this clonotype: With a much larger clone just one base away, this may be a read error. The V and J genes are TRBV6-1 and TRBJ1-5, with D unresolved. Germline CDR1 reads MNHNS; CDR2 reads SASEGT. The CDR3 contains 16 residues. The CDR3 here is CTSSAVADYSNQPQHF. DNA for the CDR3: TGTACCAGCAGTGCTGTGGCGGACTATAGCAATCAGCCCCAGCATTTT.

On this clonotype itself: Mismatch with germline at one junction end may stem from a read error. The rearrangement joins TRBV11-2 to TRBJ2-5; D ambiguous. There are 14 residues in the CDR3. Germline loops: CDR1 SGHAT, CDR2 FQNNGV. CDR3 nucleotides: TGTGCCAGCAGCTTAATAGGGAAGGGTGAGACCCAGTACTTT. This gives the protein CASSLIGKGETQYF.

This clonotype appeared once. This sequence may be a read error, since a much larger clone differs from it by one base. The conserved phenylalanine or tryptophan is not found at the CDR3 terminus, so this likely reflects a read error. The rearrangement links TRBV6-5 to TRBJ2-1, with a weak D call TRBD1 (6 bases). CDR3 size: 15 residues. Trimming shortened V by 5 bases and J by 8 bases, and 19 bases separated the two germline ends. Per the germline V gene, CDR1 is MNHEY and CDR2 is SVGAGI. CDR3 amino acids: CASSPSDSRVYEQFL. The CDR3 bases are TGTGCCAGCAGTCCTTCGGACAGCAGGGTCTATGAGCAGTTCTTA.

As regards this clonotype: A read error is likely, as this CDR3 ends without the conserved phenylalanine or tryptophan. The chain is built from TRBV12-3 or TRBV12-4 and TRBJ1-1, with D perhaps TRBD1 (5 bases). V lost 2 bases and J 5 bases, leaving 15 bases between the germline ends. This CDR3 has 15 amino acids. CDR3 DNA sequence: TGTGCCAGCAGTTTATGGGTCTCAAGGGGAACTGAAGCTTTCCTG. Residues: CASSLWVSRGTEAFL.